The 6 T cell receptor beta chains listed next were all sequenced from one sample in a study of blood T cell repertoires in COVID-19. The table came from immunoSEQ multiplex PCR; TCRdb's copy has only in-frame clones and leaves some out. Among 200,000 to 250,000 clones listed, 70% to 85% were seen once. Source material: PBMCs or T cells enriched from blood (not recorded which). These receptors were taken from a woman aged 55-69 years who had recovered from COVID-19.

V usage is TRBV27 and J usage is TRBJ2-7, with 10 nucleotides matching TRBD2. After removal of 5 bases from V and 3 bases from J, the junction contained 4 bases not matched to a gene. The CDR3 has 14 residues. Germline V gives CDR1 MNHEY, CDR2 SMNVEV (reference sequence). CDR3 bases: TGTGCCAGCAGTGTTGGACTAGCGGACTACGAGCAGTACTTC. It yields the protein CASSVGLADYEQYF.

V is TRBV27 and J is TRBJ2-2; 8 positions match TRBD1. J was trimmed by 4 bases and V by 5 bases; bases with no gene match: 6. There are 15 residues in the CDR3. The germline CDR1 and CDR2 sequences are MNHEY and SMNVEV (reference sequence). This CDR3 is CASSTGQGGTGELFF. In DNA, the CDR3 is TGTGCCAGCAGTACCGGACAGGGTGGCACCGGGGAGCTGTTTTTT.

The chain uses TRBV7-2 and TRBJ1-2; tentatively, D is TRBD1 (5 bases). The V and J ends lost 6 bases and 2 bases respectively, with 7 bases between them. The germline V gene has CDR1 SGHTA and CDR2 FQGNSA. There are 12 residues in the CDR3. CDR3: CASSPGNYGYTF. DNA of the CDR3: TGTGCCAGCAGTCCAGGGAACTATGGCTACACCTTC.

This sequence joins TRBV19 and TRBJ1-2; a weak D match, TRBD1 (6 bases). The germline V and J ends were trimmed by 6 bases and 2 bases, with 16 bases remaining between them. The CDR3 length is 15 residues. The germline V gene encodes CDR1 LNHDA and CDR2 SQIVND (reference sequence). CDR3 loop: CASRPQGHPNYGYTF. The CDR3 DNA is TGTGCCAGTAGGCCTCAGGGGCACCCAAACTATGGCTACACCTTC.

This chain connects TRBV6-5 to TRBJ2-6; 12 bases are shared with TRBD2. V was pared by 4 bases and J by 3 bases, with 1 base of the junction left unmatched. This CDR3 is 16 amino acids long. The germline V gene encodes CDR1 MNHEY and CDR2 SVGAGI. CDR3 sequence: CASSLGLAGGANVLTF. The CDR3 DNA reads TGTGCCAGCAGTTTGGGACTAGCGGGTGGGGCCAACGTCCTGACTTTC.

This clone was seen only once. This sequence joins TRBV3-1 (or the pseudogene TRBV3-2) and TRBJ1-5; D might be TRBD1 (5 bases). CDR3 length: 12 amino acids. Germline CDR1 and CDR2: LGHDT and YNNKEL (reference sequence). Trimming cost V 4 bases and J 7 bases, with 8 bases left between them. CDR3 region: CASSLGLQPQHF. As DNA, the CDR3 is TGTGCCAGCAGCCTGGGGCTCCAGCCCCAGCATTTT.